The following is a T cell receptor beta chain sequence with its context. Its antigen is undetermined. This sample stems from a study of T cell repertoires in cytomegalovirus infection. Turning to the study itself: Based on public TCR beta signatures, there were indications of CMV infection and of a matching HLA type.

Findings and caveats of the study: The ex vivo response was dominated by HLA-C-restricted CMV-specific TCR beta clonotypes. Summed public TCR beta family frequency identified CMV carriers bearing the relevant HLA.

With 8 bases removed from V and 4 bases from J, the gap between germline ends came to 15 bases. Germline V gives CDR1 MNHNS, CDR2 SASEGT. This CDR3 contains 13 residues. Using its own MiXCR run on the reads, TCRdb lists one record per CDR3 protein. The repertoire holds 150,000 or so distinct CDR3 sequences, with 15% to 20% as singletons. The chain has TRBV6-1 and TRBJ2-7, with D perhaps being TRBD1 or TRBD2 (5 bases each). Sample: CD8+ T cells from PBMCs. This sequence originates from a human donor in good health (CMV status not recorded). Some clones in this sample may be carry-over from other donors' samples. CDR3 sequence reads: CASLPGPIYEQYF. CDR3 in DNA: TGTGCCAGCCTCCCGGGACCTATTTACGAGCAGTACTTC.